The rows below give T cell receptor beta chains drawn from one sample of a study of blood T cell repertoires in COVID-19. Clones were read by immunoSEQ multiplex PCR, and TCRdb kept only the in-frame ones, dropping some. The sample records a few hundred thousand clones, around 90% being singletons. Sequenced sample: peripheral blood. These receptors came from a man in his 60s with acute or convalescent COVID-19. Both conserved end residues are part of each CDR3. D genes are given only for firm matches. A row's size may be missing; if present it is once, few, many or a size class.

d_gene: -
v_gene: TRBV7-9
j_gene: TRBJ2-7
abundance: -
CDR3nt: TGTGCCAGCAGTTCCGAAAAGGTACAGGCTCCCTACGAGCAGTACTTC
CDR3aa: CASSSEKVQAPYEQYF

d_gene: TRBD1
v_gene: TRBV6-1
j_gene: TRBJ1-5
abundance: -
CDR3nt: TGTGCCAGCAGTGATAGGGACAGGGGAGGCAATCAGCCCCAGCATTTT
CDR3aa: CASSDRDRGGNQPQHF

d_gene: -
v_gene: TRBV6-4
j_gene: TRBJ1-1
abundance: once
CDR3nt: TGTGCCAGCATGGGGGGAACTAACACTGAAGCTTTCTTT
CDR3aa: CASMGGTNTEAFF

d_gene: TRBD1
v_gene: TRBV14
j_gene: TRBJ1-2
abundance: -
CDR3nt: TGTGCCAGCAGCCAAGATGCGACAGGGCGTTTTGCCAGTGGCTACACCTTC
CDR3aa: CASSQDATGRFASGYTF

d_gene: TRBD2
v_gene: TRBV5-1
j_gene: TRBJ2-1
abundance: -
CDR3nt: TGCGCCAGCAGTCAATCACTAGCGAGGAATGAGCAGTTCTTC
CDR3aa: CASSQSLARNEQFF

d_gene: TRBD1
v_gene: TRBV6-6
j_gene: TRBJ1-5
abundance: -
CDR3nt: TGTGCCAGCAGCTGGGGACAGGGGAAGCGGTCCCAGCCCCAGCATTTT
CDR3aa: CASSWGQGKRSQPQHF

d_gene: -
v_gene: TRBV7-3
j_gene: TRBJ2-1
abundance: -
CDR3nt: TGTGCCAGCAGCCCTGCCGCGGGGCCTGGGGACTACAATGAGCAGTTCTTC
CDR3aa: CASSPAAGPGDYNEQFF

d_gene: TRBD1
v_gene: TRBV15
j_gene: TRBJ1-1
abundance: -
CDR3nt: TGTGCCACCAGCAGAGATCCGGGGACAGGGAAGAACACTGAAGCTTTCTTT
CDR3aa: CATSRDPGTGKNTEAFF

d_gene: TRBD1
v_gene: TRBV6-5
j_gene: TRBJ2-7
abundance: -
CDR3nt: TGTGCCAGCCTGAGGGACAGGGGCTCCTACGAGCAGTACTTC
CDR3aa: CASLRDRGSYEQYF

d_gene: TRBD1
v_gene: TRBV5-1
j_gene: TRBJ1-5
abundance: -
CDR3nt: TGCGCCAGCAGCACGGGACAGGGGAATCAGCCCCAGCATTTT
CDR3aa: CASSTGQGNQPQHF

d_gene: TRBD1
v_gene: TRBV6-1
j_gene: TRBJ2-1
abundance: -
CDR3nt: TGTGCCAGCAGTGACAGGGGGTCGGGTGAGCAGTTCTTC
CDR3aa: CASSDRGSGEQFF

d_gene: TRBD2
v_gene: TRBV7-2
j_gene: TRBJ2-3
abundance: -
CDR3nt: TGTGCCAGCAGCTTACACATCCTAGCGGGGGGTCGCACAGATACGCAGTATTTT
CDR3aa: CASSLHILAGGRTDTQYF

d_gene: TRBD1
v_gene: TRBV6-2/TRBV6-3
j_gene: TRBJ2-1
abundance: -
CDR3nt: TGTGCCAGCAGTAGGGACCGGGACAGGGGCGGTGAGCAGTTCTTC
CDR3aa: CASSRDRDRGGEQFF

d_gene: -
v_gene: TRBV3-1/TRBV3-2
j_gene: TRBJ2-7
abundance: -
CDR3nt: TGTGCCAGCAGTTACCGACTGGGCTACGAGCAGTACTTC
CDR3aa: CASSYRLGYEQYF

d_gene: TRBD2
v_gene: TRBV13
j_gene: TRBJ2-7
abundance: -
CDR3nt: TGTGCCAGCAGCCTCCGCGGGGGAGGCTACGAGCAGTACTTC
CDR3aa: CASSLRGGGYEQYF

d_gene: -
v_gene: TRBV2
j_gene: TRBJ1-4
abundance: -
CDR3nt: TGTGCCAGCAGTGTATTTCGGACTAATGAAAAACTGTTTTTT
CDR3aa: CASSVFRTNEKLFF

d_gene: TRBD2
v_gene: TRBV19
j_gene: TRBJ2-1
abundance: -
CDR3nt: TGTGCCAGTAGTGGAGGACTAGCGGGGGCCTACAATGAGCAGTTCTTC
CDR3aa: CASSGGLAGAYNEQFF

d_gene: -
v_gene: TRBV11-2
j_gene: TRBJ1-2
abundance: -
CDR3nt: TGTGCCAGCAGCTTAGATGAGACAGTTGGAGCTAACTATGGCTACACCTTC
CDR3aa: CASSLDETVGANYGYTF

d_gene: -
v_gene: TRBV18
j_gene: TRBJ2-3
abundance: -
CDR3nt: TGTGCCAGCTCACCAAATAAGGTAGCACAAATAGATACGCAGTATTTT
CDR3aa: CASSPNKVAQIDTQYF

d_gene: TRBD1
v_gene: TRBV18
j_gene: TRBJ1-1
abundance: -
CDR3nt: TGTGCCAGCTCGGAGGAGGGACAGTGGGTATTAGGAACTGAAGCTTTCTTT
CDR3aa: CASSEEGQWVLGTEAFF